This TCR beta chain stems from a study of human T cells and chemical hapten exposure (dated by TCRdb to the early 2020s). At the level of the whole study: Libraries were combined into a pool for sequencing, and differences in TCR yield between samples came mainly from small differences in library volumes within the pool. In alopecia patients, the study followed how the peripheral blood TCR repertoire changed in vivo over primary and secondary sensitization to diphenylcyclopropenone (DPC), a hapten. Both TCR alpha and TCR beta chains were sequenced from each blood RNA sample. Overall study results and their limits: No change with DPC sensitization was found in the number of TCRs above 1 in 1000 frequency, and no evidence of global repertoire structure alterations was found. Repeated subsampling changed both the strength of the expansion versus patch-test correlation and the threshold at which that correlation became significant.

From cysteine to phenylalanine, the CDR3 is 12 amino acids long. Only CDR3 DNA remains: 36 bases, in frame from the first base. Per the germline V gene, MNHEY is the CDR1 and SVGEGT is the CDR2. Trimming removed 6 bases from V and 2 bases from J, leaving 7 bases between the germline ends. Library creation used 5' RACE. TCRdb lists the instrument as Illumina MiSeq. Library preparation attached unique molecular identifiers to individual cDNA molecules for quantitative, reproducible TCR counting. As for how the authors treated the data: Samples had a median of roughly 91,000 TCRs, with a range from roughly 20,000 to 700,000. The Decombinator software suite was used to annotate the V, J and CDR3 of the TCR reads. For PS versus PT1 abundance plots, all samples were subsampled to the same number of TCRs (28,000). Expanded TCRs were defined as absent before sensitization and observed at least eight times at the 2-week time point. TCRdb took the public reads, trimmed them with fastp at Q25, ran MiXCR for clone calling and kept in-frame beta chains. Each entry merges the rows of one CDR3 protein and shows their most common DNA and genes. The V and J calls and clone size are TCRdb's, not the authors'. The sample contains about 81,000 distinct CDR3 sequences, about 8% of them found a single time. The top ten clonotypes cover approximately 2.1% of the sample.

Total RNA was extracted from unfractionated whole blood collected in Tempus Blood RNA tubes. A handful of healthy volunteers acted as controls for TCR sequencing and had blood drawn at day 0, 2 weeks and 6 weeks. This clonotype was picked up a small number of times. The antigen it recognizes is unknown. No qualities accompany the bases; no much larger clone lies one base away. The clonotype comes from a male donor in good health. This chain is built from TRBV6-2 or TRBV6-3 and TRBJ1-2, with a weak D call of TRBD1 (5 bases match). The CDR3 has the sequence CASSRDNYGYTF. The nucleotide sequence is given as TGTGCCAGCAGCCGGGACAACTATGGCTACACCTTC.